The 5 T cell receptor beta chains below all came from one sample that was sequenced in a study of molecular identifiers for immune sequencing clone quantification. TCRdb reanalysed the PCR reads using MiXCR and keeps one entry per CDR3 protein. The repertoire has about 100,000 distinct CDR3 sequences, roughly a third of them found once; the top ten carry around 4.2%. Sequenced input: naive CD8+ T cells from blood, with Jurkat cell RNA spiked in. Indicated subset: FACS-sorted CD8+CD4-CCR7+CD45RA+ naive T cells. Receptors originate from a human donor in good health. Some libraries in this study had Jurkat cell RNA spiked in.

The CDR3 DNA reads TGTGTCAGCCGCCGGGACAGGGTGAACACTGAAGCTTTCTTT. Its translation: CVSRRDRVNTEAFF. The chain combines TRBV5-3 with TRBJ1-1, with TRBD1 matching over 9 bases. TRBV5-3 is an open reading frame, and its role is uncertain. The CDR3 loop spans 14 amino acids.

This clonotype was detected many times. The chain employs TRBV7-2 and TRBJ2-1, with D unresolved. This CDR3 spans 16 amino acids. V lost 2 bases, J lost 0 bases, and 11 bases lay in between. CDR1 is SGHTA, CDR2 FQGNSA, per germline. This CDR3 is CASSLNGISSYNEQFF. The CDR3 nucleotides read TGTGCCAGCAGCTTAAATGGGATTAGCTCCTACAATGAGCAGTTCTTC.

This clonotype has at least ten counts. The chain joins TRBV12-3 or TRBV12-4 to TRBJ1-2; D might be TRBD1 (5 bases). V was pared by 1 base and J by 3 bases, with 12 bases between. The CDR3 totals 15 residues. The CDR3 nucleotides read TGTGCCAGCAGTTTAGGGCAGGGCGTCTACTATGGCTACACCTTC. This encodes CASSLGQGVYYGYTF.

This clonotype was observed a few times. The chain carries TRBV4-1 and TRBJ2-7, with TRBD1 matching over 10 bases. CDR1 and CDR2 (germline): MGHRA, YSYEKL. V lost 3 bases to trimming and J lost 4 bases; unmatched junction nucleotides: 6. The CDR3 has 15 residues. The CDR3 here is CASSHSRQGAYEQYF. DNA for the CDR3: TGCGCCAGCAGCCACAGTCGACAGGGGGCATACGAGCAGTACTTC.

This clonotype was seen many times. The chain has TRBV20-1 and TRBJ2-4; maybe TRBD1 (5 bases). The germline V gene has CDR1 DFQATT and CDR2 SNEGSKA (reference sequence). This CDR3 has 15 residues. The germline V and J ends were trimmed by 0 bases and 0 bases, with 9 bases remaining between them. Written as DNA, the CDR3 is TGCAGTGCTAGAGATCAGGGCGAAGCCAAAAACATTCAGTACTTC. The encoded protein is CSARDQGEAKNIQYF.